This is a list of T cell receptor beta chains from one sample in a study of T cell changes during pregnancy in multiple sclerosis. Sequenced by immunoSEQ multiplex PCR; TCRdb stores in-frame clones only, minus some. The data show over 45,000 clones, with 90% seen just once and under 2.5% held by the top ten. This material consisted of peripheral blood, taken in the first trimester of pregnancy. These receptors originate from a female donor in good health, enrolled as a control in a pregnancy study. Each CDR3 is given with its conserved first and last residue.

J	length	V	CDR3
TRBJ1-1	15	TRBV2	CASRSRDRGYTEAFF
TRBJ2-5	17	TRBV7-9	CASSSTVLAGGRETQYF
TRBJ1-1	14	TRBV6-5	CASTRTGQAFGAFF
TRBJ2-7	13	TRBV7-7	CASSAGLVYEQYF
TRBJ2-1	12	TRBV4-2	CASSQGVNEQFF
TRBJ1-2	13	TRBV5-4	CASSRTQDYGYTF
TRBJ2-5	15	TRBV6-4	CASSPLAGGQETQYF
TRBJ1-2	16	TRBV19	CASSPGVRGTNYGYTF
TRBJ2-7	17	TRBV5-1	CASSLASQSSGAYEQYF
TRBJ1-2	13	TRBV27	CASRQDPNYGYTF
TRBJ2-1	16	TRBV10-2	CASSDIVLAGGREQFF
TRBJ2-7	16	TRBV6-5	CASSYSRQGMTYEQYF
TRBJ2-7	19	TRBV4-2	CASSRGLAGGNTLSYEQYF
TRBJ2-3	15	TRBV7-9	CASSLQDRLTDTQYF
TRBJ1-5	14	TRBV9	CASSVGGNNQPQHF
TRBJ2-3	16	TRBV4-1	CASRARSGTGTDTQYF
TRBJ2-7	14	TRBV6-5	CATKRGLGQYEQYF
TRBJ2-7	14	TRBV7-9	CASSFGTASYEQYF
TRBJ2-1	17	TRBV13	CASSLGNRGHSYNEQFF
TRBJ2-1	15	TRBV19	CASSMGARGGDEQFF
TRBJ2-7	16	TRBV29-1	CSVEGGKGMGSYEQYF
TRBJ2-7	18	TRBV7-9	CASSSEQGVLLYSYEQYF
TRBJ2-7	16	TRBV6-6	CASSYSRSAGPYEQYF
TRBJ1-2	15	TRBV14	CASSQGTGGGYGYTF
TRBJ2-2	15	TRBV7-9	CASSRQGAITGELFF
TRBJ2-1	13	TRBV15	CAAQRTGVNEQFF
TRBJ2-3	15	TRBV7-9	CASSLDVLITDTQYF
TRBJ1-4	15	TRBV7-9	CASNNPSTGGEKLFF
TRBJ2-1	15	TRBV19	CASSITLGGYNEQFF
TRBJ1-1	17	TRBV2	CASSERGLGLVNTEAFF
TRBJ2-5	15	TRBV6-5	CASRTSGGIQETQYF
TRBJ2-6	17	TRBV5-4	CASSLAGGSSGANVLTF
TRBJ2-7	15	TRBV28	CASSPTGLQSYEQYF
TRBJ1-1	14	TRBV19	CASSMGARDTEAFF
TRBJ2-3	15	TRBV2	CASFLAGASTDTQYF
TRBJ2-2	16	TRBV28	CASSTPTRENTGELFF
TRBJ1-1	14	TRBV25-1	CASSESGGLTEAFF
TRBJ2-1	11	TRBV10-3	CAISGEAEQFF
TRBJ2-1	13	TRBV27	CASSLGLNNEQFF
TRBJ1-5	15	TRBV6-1	CASSEEPTGNQPQHF
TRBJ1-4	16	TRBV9	CASSVDRGGHNEKLFF
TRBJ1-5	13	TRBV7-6	CASSLGGFEPQHF
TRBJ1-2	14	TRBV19	CASSIPPGLDGYTF
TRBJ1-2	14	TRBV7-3	CASSPSVTAEGYTF
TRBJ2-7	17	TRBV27	CASSYLIEGLPFYEQYF
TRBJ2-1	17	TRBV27	CASSFMGPGQTYNEQFF
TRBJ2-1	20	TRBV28	CASSLVSGSIGWERLNEQFF
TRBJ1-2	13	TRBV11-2	CASSRDRAYGYTF
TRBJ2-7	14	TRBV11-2	CASSPGTGPYEQYF
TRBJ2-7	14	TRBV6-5	CASRSRPGSDEQYF
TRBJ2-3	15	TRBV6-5	CASRRGQGRTDTQYF
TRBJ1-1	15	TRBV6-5	CASSPNSPHRPEAFF
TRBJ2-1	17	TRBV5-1	CASSPNGLAGGGNEQFF
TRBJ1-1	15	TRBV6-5	CASSYSELMNTEAFF